A single sample gave rise to the 15 T cell receptor beta chains below, sequenced in a study of long-term antiretroviral therapy in people with HIV. Running of the v3.0 immunoSEQ assay took place at survey level. Profiled with immunoSEQ multiplex PCR; TCRdb holds only in-frame clones, not every one. The sample includes approximately 16,000 clones, around four fifths seen only once; the top ten take about 22%. The sequenced sample was unsorted PBMCs, obtained 2.1 years after starting antiretroviral therapy. These receptors all stem from a middle-aged man with HIV.

The chain combines TRBV2 with TRBJ1-5; D is unresolved. V lost 0 bases, J lost 3 bases, and 6 bases lay in between. The CDR3 length is 14 residues. Per germline, CDR1 SNHLY and CDR2 FYNNEI. Written as DNA, the CDR3 is TGTGCCAGCAGTGAAGCGGGCTACAATCAGCCCCAGCATTTT. Translated: CASSEAGYNQPQHF.

In DNA form, the CDR3 reads TGTGCCAGTAGTATGTCTATGAACACTGAAGCTTTCTTT. This translates into CASSMSMNTEAFF. The V gene is TRBV19, the J gene TRBJ1-1; no firm D call. CDR1 LNHDA and CDR2 SQIVND come from the germline V gene (reference sequence). The CDR3 is 13 amino acids. Trimming removed 3 bases at V and 0 bases at J, with 5 bases between. Using reference TRBV19 and TRBJ1-1 for the parts outside the CDR3, the full variable domain is DGGITQSPKYLFRKEGQNVTLSCEQNLNHDAMYWYRQDPGQGLRLIYYSQIVNDFQKGDIAEGYSVSREKKESFPLTVTSAQKNPTAFYLCASSMSMNTEAFFGQGTRLTVV.

The J gene is TRBJ2-4, the V gene TRBV6-5; TRBD1 matches at 7 bases. This CDR3 has 16 residues. The V segment lost 4 bases and the J segment 4 bases; nucleotides outside the gene matches: 10. Germline values: CDR1 MNHEY, CDR2 SVGAGI. The CDR3: CASSFGATGLKNIQYF. The DNA of the CDR3 is TGTGCCAGCAGTTTCGGAGCGACAGGGTTGAAAAACATTCAGTACTTC.

V usage is TRBV10-3 and J usage is TRBJ1-6; TRBD1 agrees at 7 bases. The CDR3 consists of 16 residues. Losses at the gene ends were 4 bases for V and 1 base for J; bases not matched to a gene: 4. Germline V gene sequence: CDR1 ENHRY, CDR2 SYGVKD. DNA for the CDR3: TGTGCCATCAGTGGGGGGGACAGATCCTATAATTCACCCCTCCACTTT. Translation: CAISGGDRSYNSPLHF.

J is TRBJ2-7 and V is TRBV2; D is perhaps TRBD1 or TRBD2 (5 bases each). The V end was cut by 9 bases, the J end by 2 bases, with 17 bases between. The germline CDR1 and CDR2 sequences are SNHLY and FYNNEI. The CDR3 loop spans 14 amino acids. For the CDR3, the DNA is TGTGCCAGTTCAGGGACCCAAGGACCCTACGAGCAGTACTTC. Encoded protein: CASSGTQGPYEQYF.

V and J are TRBV29-1 and TRBJ1-1; D gene ambiguous. Per germline, CDR1 SQVTM and CDR2 ANQGSEA. The CDR3 is made up of 13 amino acids. V lost 3 bases and J lost 0, with 8 bases in between. The CDR3 region has the DNA TGCAGCGTTGAGGACGGAGTGAACACTGAAGCTTTCTTT. It specifies CSVEDGVNTEAFF.

This chain uses TRBV10-3 with TRBJ1-5; the D is unclear. Trimming left V 0 bases short and J 5 bases short, with 11 bases between. CDR3 size: 15 residues. Germline values: CDR1 ENHRY, CDR2 SYGVKD. The CDR3, as DNA: TGTGCCATCAGTGAGTCCAAAGGTGATCATCAGCCCCAGCATTTT. Translating it yields CAISESKGDHQPQHF.

The genes are TRBV18 and TRBJ1-1; D might be TRBD1 (5 bases). Looked up from germline, CDR1 is KGHSH and CDR2 is LQKENI. This CDR3 has 13 residues. The V end was cut by 2 bases, the J end by 5 bases, with 9 bases between. In DNA form, the CDR3 reads TGTGCCAGCTCACCAGGGACTCGGACTGAAGCTTTCTTT. Translated: CASSPGTRTEAFF.

The chain has TRBV5-8 and TRBJ2-1; 8 nucleotides match TRBD1. The CDR3 runs 15 residues. Germline V gives CDR1 SGHTS, CDR2 YDEGEE. V lost 4 bases and J lost 4; bases outside the gene matches: 7. This chain's CDR3 is CASSLGTGVYNEQFF. The DNA for the CDR3 is TGTGCCAGCAGCCTCGGGACAGGAGTTTACAATGAGCAGTTCTTC.

The J gene is TRBJ2-3, the V gene TRBV27; 14 bases fit TRBD2. Germline lookup yields CDR1 MNHEY and CDR2 SMNVEV (reference sequence). V trimming: 5 bases; J trimming: 4 bases; junction bases outside the gene matches: 8. The CDR3 extends over 17 amino acids. CDR3 sequence (DNA): TGTGCCAGCAGTCCCCTTCGACTAGCGGGGGGGGCAGATACGCAGTATTTT. It specifies CASSPLRLAGGADTQYF.

This clone showed up just once. The chain has TRBV11-2 and TRBJ2-7; D gene uncertain. Germline V gene sequence: CDR1 SGHAT, CDR2 FQNNGV. Trimming left V 3 bases short and J 4 bases short, with 13 bases between. The length of the CDR3 is 14 residues. The CDR3: CASSFLPKEYEQYF. CDR3 coding DNA: TGTGCCAGCAGCTTTCTCCCCAAGGAATACGAGCAGTACTTC.

The sample holds a few counts of this clone. The rearrangement uses TRBV7-9 and TRBJ1-6; D gene uncertain. The CDR3 has 13 residues. Germline V gene lookup returns CDR1 SEHNR and CDR2 FQNEAQ (reference sequence). Between the trimmed V and J ends, which lost 1 base and 9 bases, there was a span of 7 bases. DNA for the CDR3: TGTGCCAGCAGCTTAGAAGTCAGTTCACCCCTCCACTTT. It yields the protein CASSLEVSSPLHF.

A single count supports this clone. V gene TRBV18 combines with J gene TRBJ2-3; D unresolved. Per germline, CDR1 KGHSH and CDR2 LQKENI. The CDR3 has 15 amino acids. The V end lost 1 base, the J end lost 2 bases, and 10 bases lay between the germline ends. This chain's CDR3 is CASSPRGVVTDTQYF. The DNA for the CDR3 is TGTGCCAGCTCACCACGAGGTGTAGTCACAGATACGCAGTATTTT.

The chain links TRBV2 to TRBJ2-2, with TRBD1 matching 10 bases. The CDR3 covers 15 residues. Germline V gives CDR1 SNHLY, CDR2 FYNNEI. Trimming cost V 6 bases and J 3 bases; bases outside gene matches: 4. The CDR3 DNA sequence: TGTGCCAGCAGGCGGACAGGGGGTTACACCGGGGAGCTGTTTTTT. Translation gives CASRRTGGYTGELFF.

The chain combines TRBV7-9 with TRBJ1-1; weak D call: TRBD1 (5 bases). In germline, CDR1 is SEHNR, CDR2 FQNEAQ (reference sequence). Trimming removed 1 base at V and 5 bases at J, with 8 bases between. The CDR3 has 13 amino acids. The CDR3 DNA reads as TGTGCCAGCAGCTTAGACGGGGGGACTGAAGCTTTCTTT. Translation: CASSLDGGTEAFF.